This T cell receptor (beta chain) was identified in a study of T cell clones after liver transplantation. Study information: At least one year of complete immunosuppression withdrawal without enzymes over twice normal defined tolerance. Timepoints were pre-transplant, pre-withdrawal, and after withdrawal was completed or failed. Study-wide findings and caveats: A larger donor-reactive than third-party decline suggested partial antigen-specific deletion. Graft donor-reactive T cells may have migrated into the graft rather than being deleted.

The CDR3 runs 13 residues. V lost 8 bases and J 3 bases, leaving 12 bases between the germline ends. Germline values: CDR1 MNHEY, CDR2 SVGAGI. TCRdb keeps only in-frame clones here, not all; method: immunoSEQ multiplex PCR. This table holds nearly 15,000 clones, approximately 81% found once. About this clone: Its target is unknown.

This receptor was taken from a human patient who received a liver transplant. Part of the T cell pool may stem from the graft donor. The chain uses TRBV6-5 and TRBJ2-3; the D gene is possibly TRBD1 (6 bases). The specimen comprised CD8+ T cells from blood, sampled around 4 years after liver transplant. CDR3 region: CASPQGRTDTQYF. CDR3 DNA: TGTGCCAGCCCCCAGGGGCGGACAGATACGCAGTATTTT.